This T cell receptor beta chain is from a study of T cells in Graves' hyperthyroidism and ophthalmopathy. Study observations and caveats: Blood held most thyroid clonotypes expanded above 0.001 frequency.

The CDR3 has 14 amino acids. The V end was cut by 2 bases, the J end by 1 base, with 8 bases between. This clonotype was recorded many times. Antigen specificity is unknown. Template material for amplifying TCR beta CDR3 regions consisted of RNA transcripts. Primed by the HTBI set, a first-round RT-PCR was run on the TCR CDR3. MiXCR, applied by TCRdb to the multiplex PCR reads, yields one record per CDR3 protein. This sample carries fewer than 900,000 distinct CDR3 sequences, roughly 20% of them seen once, and the ten largest clones take 16%. Initially, at the first diagnosis of hyperthyroidism and before any ophthalmopathy symptoms, blood was sampled. The authors took PBMCs from 8 to 10 ml fresh peripheral blood.

J is TRBJ1-1 and V is TRBV12-3 or TRBV12-4; no firm D call. This sequence originates from a woman between 45 and 65 years old with Graves' hyperthyroidism that later progressed to Graves' ophthalmopathy. The sample was blood. The CDR3 region has the DNA TGTGCCAGCAGTTTACGTCCAGCGAACACTGAAGCTTTCTTT. Amino acid sequence: CASSLRPANTEAFF.